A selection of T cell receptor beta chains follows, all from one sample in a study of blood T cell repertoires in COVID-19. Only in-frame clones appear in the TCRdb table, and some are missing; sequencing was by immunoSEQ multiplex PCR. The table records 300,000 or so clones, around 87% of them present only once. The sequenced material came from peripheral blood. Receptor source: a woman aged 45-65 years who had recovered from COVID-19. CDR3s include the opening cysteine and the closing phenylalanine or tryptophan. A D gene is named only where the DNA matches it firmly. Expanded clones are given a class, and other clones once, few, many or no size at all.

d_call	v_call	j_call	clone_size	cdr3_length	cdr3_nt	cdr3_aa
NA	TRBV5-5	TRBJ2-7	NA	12	TGTGCCAGCAGCTTAACTCATGGCGAGCAGTACTTC	CASSLTHGEQYF
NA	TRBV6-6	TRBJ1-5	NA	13	TGTGCCAGCAGCCGAGTTGGGGCGACGGCCCAGCATTTT	CASSRVGATAQHF
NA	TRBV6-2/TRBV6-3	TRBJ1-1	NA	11	TGTGCCAGCAGTTGGGGGGCTGAAGCTTTCTTT	CASSWGAEAFF
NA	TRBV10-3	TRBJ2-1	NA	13	TGTGCCATCAGTGATGGAGCGAACAATGAGCAGTTCTTC	CAISDGANNEQFF
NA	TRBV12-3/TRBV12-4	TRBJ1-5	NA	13	TGTGCCAGCAGGCCACGCAGGGATCAGCCCCAGCATTTT	CASRPRRDQPQHF
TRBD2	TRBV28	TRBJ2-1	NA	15	TGTGCCAGCAGTTTAGCGGGGGGCCTTGAGAATGAGCAGTTCTTC	CASSLAGGLENEQFF
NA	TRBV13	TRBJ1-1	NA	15	TGTGCCAGCAGCTTCCGGGCAGGGGTGAACACTGAAGCTTTCTTT	CASSFRAGVNTEAFF
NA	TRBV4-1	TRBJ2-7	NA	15	TGCGCCAGCAGCCAAAAGGGGCTGAGCTCCTACGAGCAGTACTTC	CASSQKGLSSYEQYF
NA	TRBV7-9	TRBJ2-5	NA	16	TGTGCCAGCAGCCTAGCGACTCAACCTTGGAGGGAGACCCAGTACTTC	CASSLATQPWRETQYF
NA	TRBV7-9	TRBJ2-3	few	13	TGTGCCAGCAGCTTCGAGTACGGGGATACGCAGTATTTT	CASSFEYGDTQYF
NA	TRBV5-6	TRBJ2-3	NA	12	TGTGCCAGCAGCCAGCCCGGGGATACGCAGTATTTT	CASSQPGDTQYF
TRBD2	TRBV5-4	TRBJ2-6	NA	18	TGTGCCAGCAGCTCAGGAAGCGGGGGCCTCTCTGGGGCCAACGTCCTGACTTTC	CASSSGSGGLSGANVLTF
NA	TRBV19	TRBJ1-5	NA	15	TGTGCCAGTAGTATCGAGACAGCGTCTAATCAGCCCCAGCATTTT	CASSIETASNQPQHF
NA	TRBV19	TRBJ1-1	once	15	TGTGCCAGTAGTCATTGGGGGCCTAGGAACACTGAAGCTTTCTTT	CASSHWGPRNTEAFF
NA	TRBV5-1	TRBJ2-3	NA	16	TGCGCCAGCAGCTTGCAGCCCGCTAGCGGCACAGATACGCAGTATTTT	CASSLQPASGTDTQYF
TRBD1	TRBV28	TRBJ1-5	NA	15	TGTGCCAGCAGTGAACAGGGGTGGTACAATCAGCCCCAGCATTTT	CASSEQGWYNQPQHF
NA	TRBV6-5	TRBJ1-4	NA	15	TGTGCCAGCAGTTCAGGGGACGCAACTAATGAAAAACTGTTTTTT	CASSSGDATNEKLFF
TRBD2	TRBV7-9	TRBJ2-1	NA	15	TGTGCCAGCAGCCCGCGGACTAGCGGGGCCAATGAGCAGTTCTTC	CASSPRTSGANEQFF
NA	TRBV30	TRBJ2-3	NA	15	TGTGCCTGGAGTGTAGGGTCAGGGGCGGGAGATACGCAGTATTTT	CAWSVGSGAGDTQYF
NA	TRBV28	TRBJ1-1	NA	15	TGTGCCAGCAGTTCCCCGGGACTAGCGAACACTGAAGCTTTCTTT	CASSSPGLANTEAFF
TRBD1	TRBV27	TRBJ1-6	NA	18	TGTGCCAGCAGTTTATCGATTACAGGGGGCTCCTATAATTCACCCCTCCACTTT	CASSLSITGGSYNSPLHF
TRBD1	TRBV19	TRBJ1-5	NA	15	TGTGCCAGTAGTGCCGGGACAGGGGTGAGTCGGACCCAGCATTTT	CASSAGTGVSRTQHF
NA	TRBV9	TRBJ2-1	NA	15	TGTGCCAGCAGCGTAGCGGGGGAAACCCGCAATGAGCAGTTCTTC	CASSVAGETRNEQFF
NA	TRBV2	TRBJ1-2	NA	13	TGTGCCAGCAGGGGAGGGGGAAGCTATGGCTACACCTTC	CASRGGGSYGYTF
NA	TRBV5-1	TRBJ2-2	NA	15	TGCGCCAGCAGCTTGAGGCAGGGCTACACCGGGGAGCTGTTTTTT	CASSLRQGYTGELFF
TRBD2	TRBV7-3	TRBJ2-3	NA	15	TGTGCCAGCAGCTCCATAGCGGGAGGAACAGATACGCAGTATTTT	CASSSIAGGTDTQYF
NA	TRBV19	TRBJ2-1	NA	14	TGTGCCAGTAGTCCTTTCGGCAGCGACAATGAGCAGTTCTTC	CASSPFGSDNEQFF
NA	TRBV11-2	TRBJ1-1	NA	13	TGTGCCAGCAGCGTGGGGCGGAACACTGAAGCTTTCTTT	CASSVGRNTEAFF
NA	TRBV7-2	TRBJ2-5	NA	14	TGTGCCAGCAGCCTCGGGGTCGCAGAAGAGACCCAGTACTTC	CASSLGVAEETQYF
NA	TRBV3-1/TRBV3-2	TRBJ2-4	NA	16	TGTGCCAGCAGCCAAGCAGGGACTCTAGCCAAAAACATTCAGTACTTC	CASSQAGTLAKNIQYF
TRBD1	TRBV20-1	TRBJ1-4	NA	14	TGCAGTGCTAGTCCCGGGACAGGGGACGAAAAACTGTTTTTT	CSASPGTGDEKLFF
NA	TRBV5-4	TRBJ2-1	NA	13	TGTGCCAGCAGCTTGCCAGAAAACAATGAGCAGTTCTTC	CASSLPENNEQFF
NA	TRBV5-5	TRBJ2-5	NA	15	TGTGCCAGCAGCTTATCAGGGGTTTACCAAGAGACCCAGTACTTC	CASSLSGVYQETQYF
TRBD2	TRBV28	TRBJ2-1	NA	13	TGTGCCAGCAGACTAGCGGGGGGTTATGAGCAGTTCTTC	CASRLAGGYEQFF
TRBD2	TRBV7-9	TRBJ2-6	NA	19	TGTGCCAGCAGCTTAGTACTAGCTGGGAGGGCCTTCGGGGCCAACGTCCTGACTTTC	CASSLVLAGRAFGANVLTF
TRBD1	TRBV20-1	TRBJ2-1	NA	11	TGCAGTGCTTTTTCACAGGGGGAGCAGTTCTTC	CSAFSQGEQFF
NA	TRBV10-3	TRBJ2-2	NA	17	TGTGCCATCAGTGAGCGCCCCTCGGACACGAACACCGGGGAGCTGTTTTTT	CAISERPSDTNTGELFF
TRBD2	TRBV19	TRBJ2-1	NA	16	TGTGCCAGTAGTATAAGTCCTAGCGGGGCCTACAATGAGCAGTTCTTC	CASSISPSGAYNEQFF
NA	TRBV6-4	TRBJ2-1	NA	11	TGTGCCAGCAGAGGGGCGGGAGAGCAGTTCTTC	CASRGAGEQFF
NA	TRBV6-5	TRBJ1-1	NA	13	TGTGCCAGCAGGCTGACTTTGAACACTGAAGCTTTCTTT	CASRLTLNTEAFF
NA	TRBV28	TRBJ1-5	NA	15	TGTGCCAGCAGCCCCCCTCGGGGAATCAATCAGCCCCAGCATTTT	CASSPPRGINQPQHF
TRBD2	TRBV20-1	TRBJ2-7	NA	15	TGCAGTGCTAGTTCCGGGACTAGCGGGAGTTACGAGCAGTACTTC	CSASSGTSGSYEQYF
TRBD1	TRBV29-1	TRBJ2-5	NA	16	TGCAGCGTTGAAGGGACAGGGAGACCAGAGGAAGAGACCCAGTACTTC	CSVEGTGRPEEETQYF
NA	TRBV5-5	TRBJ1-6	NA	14	TGTGCCAGCAGCTTGGATGGGGCGGATTCACCCCTCCACTTT	CASSLDGADSPLHF
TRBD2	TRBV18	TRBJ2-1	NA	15	TGTGCCAGCTCACCACCGATAGCGGGAGACAATGAGCAGTTCTTC	CASSPPIAGDNEQFF
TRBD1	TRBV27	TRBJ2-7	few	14	TGTGCCAGCAGCCCCGGGACAGGACCCTACGAGCAGTACTTC	CASSPGTGPYEQYF
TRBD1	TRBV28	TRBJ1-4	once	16	TGTGCCAGCAGCCGATACTTACAGGGGGCAGGTGAAAAACTGTTTTTT	CASSRYLQGAGEKLFF